What follows are 29 T cell receptor beta chains derived from one specimen sequenced in a study of response to subunit inactivated influenza vaccine (dated 2018 in TCRdb). The method behind the library was RT-PCR. Instrument on record: Illumina HiSeq 2500. The public reads were run again by TCRdb, first through fastp at Q25 and then through MiXCR, and only productive beta chains were kept. Rows matching on CDR3 protein sequence are summarized as one entry with the most common DNA and genes. The sample table shows fewer than 750,000 distinct CDR3 sequences, and around 15% are seen once. The biggest ten clones account for roughly 10% of the sample. Here the sequenced sample was PBMCs from blood, taken about 12 days after vaccination. These TCRs come from a man between 50 and 59 years old who received an inactivated influenza vaccine. Donor details come from another sample of the same person, matched by shared clones.

In this sample, this clonotype turned up a few times. The gene calls are TRBV12-3 or TRBV12-4 and TRBJ2-5, with TRBD1 matching 8 bases. V lost 5 bases and J lost 5; bases outside the gene matches: 7. The CDR3 has 14 amino acids. This CDR3 is CASSQGANGETQYF. DNA of the CDR3: TGTGCCAGCAGTCAGGGGGCGAATGGGGAGACCCAGTACTTC.

The gene calls are TRBV28 and TRBJ2-5; TRBD2 matches at 15 bases. V dropped 5 bases and J dropped 5; count of bases not matched to a gene: 6. The germline gives CDR1 MDHEN, CDR2 SYDVKM. CDR3 size: 16 residues. CDR3 nucleotide sequence: TGTGCCAGCAGTGTCGGACTAGCGGGAGGGCGGGAGACCCAGTACTTC. Translation: CASSVGLAGGRETQYF.

The rearrangement joins TRBV7-8 to TRBJ2-5; unclear D gene. The germline V gene encodes CDR1 SGHVS and CDR2 FQNEAQ. The CDR3 is made up of 16 amino acids. The ends were cut back, 0 bases at V and 0 bases at J, with 11 bases in the middle. CDR3 coding DNA: TGTGCCAGCAGCTTAGCGAGGACGCAATACCAAGAGACCCAGTACTTC. Its protein is CASSLARTQYQETQYF.

This clonotype was observed once. The V gene is TRBV7-2, the J gene TRBJ2-3; unclear D gene. The CDR3 runs 12 residues. The V end lost 4 bases, the J end lost 7 bases, and 9 bases lay between the germline ends. CDR1 is SGHTA and CDR2 is FQGNSA in the germline V gene. CDR3: CASSSPIYTQYF. DNA for the CDR3: TGTGCCAGCAGCTCCCCTATTTATACGCAGTATTTT. Filled out from reference TRBV7-2 and TRBJ2-3, the complete variable domain reads GAGVSQSPSNKVTEKGKDVELRCDPISGHTALYWYRQSLGQGLEFLIYFQGNSAPDKSGLPSDRFSAERTGGSVSTLTIQRTQQEDSAVYLCASSSPIYTQYFGPGTRLTVL.

This clonotype was observed a few times. The chain is built from TRBV18 and TRBJ2-2; no clear D gene. Germline CDR1 KGHSH, CDR2 LQKENI. The CDR3 loop spans 15 amino acids. Trimming took off 3 bases at V and 1 base at J, with 9 bases between the two ends. CDR3 DNA sequence: TGTGCCAGCTCACCTCTAAAGCAGAACACCGGGGAGCTGTTTTTT. Translating gives CASSPLKQNTGELFF.

The CDR3 DNA reads TGTGCCAGCAGCTTAGCAAGGCTAGGGAACCAGCCCCAGCATTTT. Its translation: CASSLARLGNQPQHF. The V and J genes are TRBV7-2 and TRBJ1-5; D call uncertain. V was pared by 0 bases and J by 7 bases, with 13 bases between. Germline loops: CDR1 SGHTA, CDR2 FQGNSA. This CDR3 spans 15 amino acids.

This clonotype was seen only a few times. Relative to the germline gene, one junction end is altered; a read error may explain this. The rearrangement uses TRBV24-1 and TRBJ1-5; TRBD1 agrees at 10 bases. The CDR3 is 15 residues long. Germline CDR1 and CDR2: KGHDR and SFDVKD. CDR3 DNA: TGTGCCACCAGTGGCGCGACAGGGGGCAAACAGCCCCAGCATTTT. The encoded protein is CATSGATGGKQPQHF.

The J gene is TRBJ2-3, the V gene TRBV10-3; TRBD2 aligns across 8 bases. V dropped 6 bases and J dropped 2; count of bases not matched to a gene: 13. Germline-derived CDR1 and CDR2 are ENHRY and SYGVKD. The CDR3 sequence is 17 residues long. This CDR3 is CAISLDRVAGSTDTQYF. In nucleotides, the CDR3 is TGTGCCATCAGCCTTGATCGTGTAGCGGGGTCCACAGATACGCAGTATTTT.

This chain joins TRBV7-9 and TRBJ1-5; 8 bases fit TRBD1. With 5 bases clipped from V and 3 bases from J, the junction kept 6 bases outside the gene matches. The CDR3 loop spans 15 amino acids. Germline CDR1 and CDR2: SEHNR and FQNEAQ (reference sequence). The CDR3 bases are TGTGCCAGCAGCCCTGGGGACAGGATCAATCAGCCCCAGCATTTT. Encoded protein: CASSPGDRINQPQHF.

This clonotype turned up a few times. The chain joins TRBV11-2 to TRBJ2-2; 10 nucleotides agree with TRBD1. CDR1 and CDR2 from the germline V gene are SGHAT and FQNNGV. The CDR3 is made up of 18 amino acids. V lost 4 bases and J lost 0; bases outside the gene matches: 8. The CDR3 coding sequence is TGTGCCAGCAGCTCACGGGACAGGGGTCAGACGAACACCGGGGAGCTGTTTTTT. It specifies CASSSRDRGQTNTGELFF. The full variable domain, rest sourced from reference TRBV11-2 and TRBJ2-2, is EAGVAQSPRYKIIEKRQSVAFWCNPISGHATLYWYQQILGQGPKLLIQFQNNGVVDDSQLPKDRFSAERLKGVDSTLKIQPAKLEDSAVYLCASSSRDRGQTNTGELFFGEGSRLTVL.

The chain recombines TRBV20-1 with TRBJ2-1; possible D gene TRBD1, 5 bases. Germline V gene data show CDR1 as DFQATT and CDR2 as SNEGSKA (reference sequence). This CDR3 spans 16 amino acids. Trimming removed 0 bases at V and 7 bases at J, with 19 bases between. The CDR3, as DNA: TGCAGTGCTAGAGATGGACATTCAGGTAGAAGGAATGAGCAGTTCTTC. Encoded protein: CSARDGHSGRRNEQFF.

In its sample, this clonotype was seen a few times. V is TRBV5-1 and J is TRBJ2-1; no clear D. The V and J ends lost 0 bases and 4 bases respectively, with 17 bases between them. Germline V gene data show CDR1 as SGHRS and CDR2 as YFSETQ. The CDR3 is 17 amino acids. CDR3 in amino acids: CASSLGGSGSPYNEQFF. DNA for the CDR3: TGCGCCAGCAGCTTGGGGGGATCGGGTAGCCCTTACAATGAGCAGTTCTTC.

This chain uses TRBV4-1 with TRBJ2-3; D unclear. Trimming cost V 4 bases and J 0 bases, with 14 bases left between them. This CDR3 is built from 16 residues. Germline V gene data show CDR1 as MGHRA and CDR2 as YSYEKL. The CDR3 loop reads CASSPPPGWSTDTQYF. The CDR3 DNA reads as TGCGCCAGCAGCCCGCCCCCTGGCTGGAGCACAGATACGCAGTATTTT.

Points on this clonotype: The DNA is omitted, as the CDR3 cannot be located on it reliably, and the CDR3 follows TCRdb's listing. The chain links TRBV9 to TRBJ2-6; TRBD1, the D gene given by the table, was not confirmed from the DNA. The CDR3 region is 16 residues in length, termini included. CDR1 is SGDLS, CDR2 YYNGEE, per germline. The CDR3 region is CASSVSWGAGANVLTF.

This clonotype has a handful of counts. This chain joins TRBV3-1 and TRBJ2-3; D unresolved. The CDR3 length is 15 residues. The germline V and J ends were trimmed by 4 bases and 5 bases, with 16 bases remaining between them. CDR1 is LGHDT and CDR2 is YNNKEL in the germline V gene (reference sequence). In DNA form, the CDR3 reads TGTGCCAGCAGCCTAAAGATCAGCCCGGGAGATACGCAGTATTTT. Translated, it gives CASSLKISPGDTQYF.

In its sample, this clonotype was seen a few times. The chain employs TRBV20-1 and TRBJ2-5, with TRBD1 as a possible D gene (6 bases). With 0 bases removed from V and 3 bases from J, the gap between germline ends came to 14 bases. This CDR3 is 15 amino acids long. Germline loops: CDR1 DFQATT, CDR2 SNEGSKA (reference sequence). CDR3: CSARDGAGVEETQYF. CDR3 in DNA: TGCAGTGCTAGAGATGGGGCAGGGGTTGAAGAGACCCAGTACTTC.

This chain joins TRBV19 and TRBJ2-2; the D is unclear. The CDR3 runs 14 residues. Between the trimmed V and J ends, which lost 5 bases and 4 bases, there was a span of 11 bases. Germline V lookup: CDR1 LNHDA, CDR2 SQIVND (reference sequence). The CDR3 spells CASSPRPFTGELFF. Written as DNA, the CDR3 is TGTGCCAGTAGTCCCAGACCGTTCACCGGGGAGCTGTTTTTT.

The chain joins TRBV5-4 to TRBJ1-2; D ambiguous. This CDR3 is 14 amino acids long. Between the trimmed V and J ends, which lost 0 bases and 6 bases, there was a span of 12 bases. Germline V lookup: CDR1 SGHNT, CDR2 YYREEE (reference sequence). The CDR3 nucleotides are TGTGCCAGCAGCTTGGAATTCGGTCCGCATGGCTACACCTTC. Its translation is CASSLEFGPHGYTF.

This clonotype was picked up a small number of times. J is TRBJ2-2 and V is TRBV29-1, with D unresolved. CDR1 is SQVTM, CDR2 ANQGSEA, per germline. Trimming left V 5 bases short and J 2 bases short, with 9 bases between. The CDR3 totals 13 residues. This chain's CDR3 is CSVLRSNTGELFF. Here the CDR3 DNA reads TGCAGCGTTCTGCGGTCCAACACCGGGGAGCTGTTTTTT.

This clonotype came up a few times. V gene TRBV29-1 combines with J gene TRBJ2-1; D is unclear. V lost 3 bases and J lost 9, with 0 bases in between. The CDR3 spans 8 residues. The germline V gene has CDR1 SQVTM and CDR2 ANQGSEA. Written as DNA, the CDR3 is TGCAGCGTTGATGAGCAGTTCTTC. Protein product: CSVDEQFF.

This clonotype was picked up many times. The chain is built from TRBV12-3 or TRBV12-4 and TRBJ2-2, with D possibly matching TRBD2 (5 bases). Between the trimmed V and J ends, which lost 5 bases and 2 bases, there was a span of 12 bases. The CDR3 sequence is 15 residues long. The CDR3 DNA is TGTGCCAGCAGTCCCGACTATCCTAACACCGGGGAGCTGTTTTTT. Protein product: CASSPDYPNTGELFF.

As DNA, the CDR3 is TGCGCCAGCAGCCCCAGGGTCTCTGGGGCCAACGTCCTGACTTTC. Translating gives CASSPRVSGANVLTF. V usage is TRBV5-1 and J usage is TRBJ2-6; D perhaps matches TRBD1 (5 bases). This CDR3 comprises 15 residues. Trimming removed 4 bases at V and 0 bases at J, with 8 bases between. CDR1 is SGHRS and CDR2 is YFSETQ in the germline V gene. The variable domain in full, completed from reference TRBV5-1 and TRBJ2-6, reads KAGVTQTPRYLIKTRGQQVTLSCSPISGHRSVSWYQQTPGQGLQFLFEYFSETQRNKGNFPGRFSGRQFSNSRSEMNVSTLELGDSALYLCASSPRVSGANVLTFGAGSRLTVL.

V is TRBV20-1 and J is TRBJ2-5; no reliable D call. Germline CDR1 DFQATT, CDR2 SNEGSKA (reference sequence). V was pared by 5 bases and J by 7 bases, with 14 bases between. The CDR3 spans 12 residues. The chain's CDR3 is CSALSSWGTQYF. CDR3 coding DNA: TGCAGTGCTCTTTCTTCGTGGGGGACCCAGTACTTC.

This clonotype came up a few times. The chain links TRBV18 to TRBJ2-3; TRBD2 matches at 12 bases. The junction had 4 bases not matched to a gene; V was cut back by 5 bases and J by 4 bases. The CDR3 covers 15 residues. Germline loops: CDR1 KGHSH, CDR2 LQKENI. The CDR3 is CASSRTSGISDTQYF. CDR3 nucleotide sequence: TGTGCCAGCTCAAGGACTAGCGGGATTTCAGATACGCAGTATTTT.

Points on this clonotype: It may be a read error: a sequence one base away is much more abundant. The J gene is TRBJ2-5, the V gene TRBV29-1, with D perhaps matching TRBD1 (6 bases). Germline-derived CDR1 and CDR2 are SQVTM and ANQGSEA. The CDR3 covers 14 residues. The V gene lost 3 bases and the J gene lost 5 bases, with 16 bases spanning the gap. This CDR3 reads CSVEETRGWETQYF. The CDR3 DNA sequence: TGCAGCGTTGAGGAAACAAGGGGGTGGGAGACCCAGTACTTC.

This clonotype has just a few counts. An end of the junction differs from the germline gene, which may be a read error. The chain joins TRBV6-1 to TRBJ2-5; 12 nucleotides line up with TRBD2. CDR3 length: 16 residues. Germline V gene data show CDR1 as MNHNS and CDR2 as SASEGT. CDR3 in amino acids: CASSKASGGARETQYF. The CDR3, as DNA: TGTGCCAGCAGTAAAGCTAGCGGGGGGGCTCGGGAGACCCAGTACTTC.

This clonotype showed up just a few times. V gene TRBV20-1 combines with J gene TRBJ2-5; 8 nucleotides match TRBD1. CDR3 length: 14 residues. The ends lost 6 bases at V and 4 bases at J; junction bases unmatched: 10. Germline CDR1 and CDR2: DFQATT and SNEGSKA (reference sequence). The CDR3, as DNA: TGCAGTGCAACGTCAGGGGGCCCGCGAGAGACCCAGTACTTC. It encodes CSATSGGPRETQYF.

In its sample, this clonotype was seen many times. The V gene is TRBV5-1, the J gene TRBJ2-2; no reliable D call. This CDR3 is built from 16 residues. CDR1 and CDR2 from the germline V gene are SGHRS and YFSETQ. The ends were cut back, 4 bases at V and 0 bases at J, with 13 bases in the middle. The CDR3, as DNA: TGCGCCAGCAGCCAGAGGACGGCCCCGAACACCGGGGAGCTGTTTTTT. It specifies CASSQRTAPNTGELFF.

This clonotype has a handful of counts. Here the CDR3 reads CASSYSTRGRTEAFF. The CDR3 DNA reads TGTGCCAGCAGTTACTCGACCAGGGGGCGGACTGAAGCTTTCTTT. The chain carries TRBV6-5 and TRBJ1-1; TRBD1 matches 8 bases. CDR1 MNHEY and CDR2 SVGAGI come from the germline V gene. The CDR3 runs 15 residues. The V gene end was trimmed by 0 bases and the J gene end by 5 bases; junction bases not matched to a gene: 5.